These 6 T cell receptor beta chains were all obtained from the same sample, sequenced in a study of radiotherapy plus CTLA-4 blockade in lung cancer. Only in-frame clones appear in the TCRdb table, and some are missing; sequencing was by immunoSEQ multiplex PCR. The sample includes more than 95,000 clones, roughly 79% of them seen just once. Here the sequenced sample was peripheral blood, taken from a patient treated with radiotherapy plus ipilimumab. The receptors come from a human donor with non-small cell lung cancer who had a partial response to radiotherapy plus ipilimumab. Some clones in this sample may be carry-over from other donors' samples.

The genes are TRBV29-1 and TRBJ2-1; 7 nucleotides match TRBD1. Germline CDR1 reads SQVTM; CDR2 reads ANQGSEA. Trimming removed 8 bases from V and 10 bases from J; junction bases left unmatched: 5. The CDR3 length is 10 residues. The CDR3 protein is CSIRRGEQFF. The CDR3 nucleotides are TGCAGCATACGCAGGGGGGAGCAGTTCTTC.

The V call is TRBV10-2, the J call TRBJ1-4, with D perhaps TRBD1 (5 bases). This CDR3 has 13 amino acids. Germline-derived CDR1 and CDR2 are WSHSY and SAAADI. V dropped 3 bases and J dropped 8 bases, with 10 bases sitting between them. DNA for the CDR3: TGCGCCAGCAGTGATGGCAGGGTGGAAAAACTGTTTTTT. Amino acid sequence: CASSDGRVEKLFF.

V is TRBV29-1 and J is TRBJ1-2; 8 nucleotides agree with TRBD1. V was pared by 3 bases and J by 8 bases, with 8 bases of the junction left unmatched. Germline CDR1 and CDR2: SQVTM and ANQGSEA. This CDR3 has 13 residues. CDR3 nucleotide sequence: TGCAGCGTTGACAGGGGGCGCGGCGAGGGCTACACCTTC. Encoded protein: CSVDRGRGEGYTF.

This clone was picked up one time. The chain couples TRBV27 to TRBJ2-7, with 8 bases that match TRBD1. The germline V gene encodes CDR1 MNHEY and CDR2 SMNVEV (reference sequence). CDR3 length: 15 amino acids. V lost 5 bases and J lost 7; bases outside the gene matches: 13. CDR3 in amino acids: CASSTKGQVRREQYF. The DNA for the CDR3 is TGTGCCAGCAGTACTAAGGGACAGGTCAGGAGAGAGCAGTACTTC.

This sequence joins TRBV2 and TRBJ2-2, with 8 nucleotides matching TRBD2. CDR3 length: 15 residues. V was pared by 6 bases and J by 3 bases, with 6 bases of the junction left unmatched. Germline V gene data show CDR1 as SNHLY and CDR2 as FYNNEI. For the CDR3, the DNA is TGTGCCAGCAGCGGGAGCGGGAGAGACACCGGGGAGCTGTTTTTT. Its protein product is CASSGSGRDTGELFF. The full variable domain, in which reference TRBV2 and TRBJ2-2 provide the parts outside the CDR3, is EPEVTQTPSHQVTQMGQEVILRCVPISNHLYFYWYRQILGQKVEFLVSFYNNEISEKSEIFDDQFSVERPDGSNFTLKIRSTKLEDSAMYFCASSGSGRDTGELFFGEGSRLTVL.

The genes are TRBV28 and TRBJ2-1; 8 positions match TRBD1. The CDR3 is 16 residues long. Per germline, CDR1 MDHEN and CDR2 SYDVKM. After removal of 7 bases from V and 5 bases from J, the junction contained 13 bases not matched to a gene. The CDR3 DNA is TGTGCCAGCACCCGCCCCGCGGGACAGGACAACAATGAGCAGTTCTTC. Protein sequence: CASTRPAGQDNNEQFF.